What follows are 30 T cell receptor beta chains derived from one specimen sequenced in a study of shared clonotypes between healthy human individuals. The repertoire was sequenced with immunoSEQ multiplex PCR; TCRdb's copy has only in-frame clones and lacks some. The table includes more than 2 million clones, roughly 94% detected once. The sequencing sample was made of naive CD4+ T cells sorted from blood. The subset: CD45RA+ positively selected. All receptors come from a man aged 18 to 30 in good health.

This chain links TRBV30 with TRBJ1-1; D unresolved. This CDR3 region has 13 residues. Germline CDR1 reads GTSNPN; CDR2 reads SVGIG (reference sequence). V lost 4 bases, J lost 5 bases, and 14 bases lay in between. The CDR3: CAWMGSRTTEAFF. The CDR3 bases are TGTGCCTGGATGGGCAGCCGAACGACTGAAGCTTTCTTT.

The chain employs TRBV10-1 and TRBJ1-6, with a weak D call TRBD1 (5 bases). The CDR3 has 17 residues. Germline V CDR1 and CDR2: WNHNN, SYGVQD (reference sequence). Trimming took 9 bases from V and 9 from J, leaving 27 bases between them. The CDR3 region is CASWLPTPGPRSSPLHF. Written as DNA, the CDR3 is TGCGCCAGTTGGCTCCCTACTCCGGGACCCCGGAGTTCACCCCTCCACTTT.

The sample holds a few counts of this clone. The rearrangement joins TRBV5-5 to TRBJ1-2, with D possibly matching TRBD1 (6 bases). Germline assignment: CDR1 SGHKS and CDR2 YYEKEE (reference sequence). The CDR3 extends over 13 amino acids. V lost 5 bases and J 2 bases, leaving 10 bases between the germline ends. The DNA for the CDR3 is TGTGCCAGCAGTTCGCAGGGGAACTATGGCTACACCTTC. Protein: CASSSQGNYGYTF.

The chain is built from TRBV14 and TRBJ2-5; TRBD1 matches 7 bases. The germline V gene encodes CDR1 SGHDN and CDR2 FVKESK. This CDR3 region has 15 residues. V shed 5 bases, J shed 5 bases, and the junction held 11 bases outside the gene matches. CDR3 in amino acids: CASSTPGGARETQYF. The CDR3 nucleotides read TGTGCCAGCAGCACCCCAGGGGGAGCCCGGGAGACCCAGTACTTC.

The chain employs TRBV5-1 and TRBJ2-2; no reliable D call. CDR3 length equals 14 residues. V lost 0 bases to trimming and J lost 1 base, with 4 bases between them. Germline V gene sequence: CDR1 SGHRS, CDR2 YFSETQ. The CDR3 region is CASSLAKNTGELFF. Here the CDR3 DNA reads TGCGCCAGCAGCTTGGCCAAGAACACCGGGGAGCTGTTTTTT.

The chain joins TRBV6-1 to TRBJ1-5; D is undetermined. From germline, CDR1 is MNHNS and CDR2 SASEGT. V lost 3 bases, J lost 9 bases, and 15 bases lay in between. The CDR3 runs to 14 residues. The CDR3 protein is CASSDGLGVRPQHF. The CDR3 region has the DNA TGTGCCAGCAGTGATGGATTAGGCGTAAGGCCCCAGCATTTT.

V usage is TRBV30 and J usage is TRBJ1-1; possibly TRBD1 for D (6 bases). The CDR3 has 13 residues. Per the germline V gene, CDR1 is GTSNPN and CDR2 is SVGIG (reference sequence). V lost 7 bases, J lost 3 bases, and 15 bases lay in between. This CDR3 is CAFQRDIYTEAFF. The CDR3 region has the DNA TGTGCCTTCCAACGGGACATATACACTGAAGCTTTCTTT.

V gene TRBV18 combines with J gene TRBJ2-1, with a possible D match to TRBD1 (6 bases). CDR3 size: 14 residues. The germline V and J ends were trimmed by 6 bases and 7 bases, with 16 bases remaining between them. The germline gives CDR1 KGHSH, CDR2 LQKENI. CDR3 in amino acids: CASSGTPGANEQFF. As DNA, the CDR3 is TGTGCCAGCTCGGGAACTCCAGGGGCTAATGAGCAGTTCTTC.

The V call is TRBV5-6, the J call TRBJ2-1; 8 bases match TRBD2. Germline-derived CDR1 and CDR2 are SGHDT and YYEEEE. The J segment lost 5 bases and the V segment lost 1 base, leaving 8 bases of the junction unmatched. This CDR3 has 16 residues. The CDR3 reads CASSLLGSGRDNEQFF. The CDR3 DNA is TGTGCCAGCAGCTTGTTGGGAAGCGGGAGAGACAATGAGCAGTTCTTC.

The rearrangement joins TRBV12-5 to TRBJ2-5; possibly TRBD1 for D (6 bases). Trimming took off 0 bases at V and 2 bases at J, with 19 bases between the two ends. The CDR3 runs to 18 residues. CDR1 is LGHNT and CDR2 is FRNRAP in the germline V gene. The CDR3 region is CASGLVLVRGGPQETQYF. For the CDR3, the DNA is TGTGCTAGTGGTTTGGTACTGGTACGTGGGGGCCCGCAAGAGACCCAGTACTTC.

V and J are TRBV28 and TRBJ1-1; no clear D gene. V gave up 6 bases and J gave up 5 bases, with 10 bases separating them. This CDR3 has 12 residues. The germline CDR1 and CDR2 sequences are MDHEN and SYDVKM. The DNA of the CDR3 is TGTGCCAGCAGGGCCCTAAGGACTGAAGCTTTCTTT. The encoded protein is CASRALRTEAFF.

This clone came up once. V is TRBV5-1 and J is TRBJ1-1; D uncertain. The V end was cut by 4 bases, the J end by 1 base, with 11 bases between. This CDR3 spans 14 amino acids. CDR1 and CDR2 (germline): SGHRS, YFSETQ. CDR3 sequence reads: CASSALTGNTEAFF. CDR3 DNA: TGCGCCAGCAGCGCGCTGACGGGGAACACTGAAGCTTTCTTT.

A note on this clone: Additional DNA sequences in this sample encode the identical CDR3. V usage is TRBV6-5 and J usage is TRBJ1-1; D uncertain. This CDR3 comprises 11 residues. The V gene lost 1 base and the J gene lost 6 bases, with 3 bases spanning the gap. Germline CDR1 is MNHEY and CDR2 is SVGAGI. The CDR3 spells CASSYFAEAFF. CDR3 nucleotide sequence: TGTGCCAGCAGTTACTTCGCTGAAGCTTTCTTT.

This sequence joins TRBV15 and TRBJ1-2; D perhaps matches TRBD1 (6 bases). The V end lost 1 base, the J end lost 8 bases, and 11 bases lay between the germline ends. The CDR3 length is 13 residues. Germline-derived CDR1 and CDR2 are LNHNV and YYDKDF (reference sequence). CDR3 sequence: CATSRGRGEGYTF. In nucleotides, the CDR3 is TGTGCCACCAGCAGAGGCAGGGGAGAAGGCTACACCTTC.

The chain couples TRBV29-1 to TRBJ2-7; D is unresolved. The germline V gene has CDR1 SQVTM and CDR2 ANQGSEA. The CDR3 is made up of 12 amino acids. V lost 4 bases to trimming and J lost 2 bases, with 9 bases between them. CDR3 in amino acids: CSVVGLTYEQYF. The CDR3 nucleotides are TGCAGCGTTGTAGGATTAACCTACGAGCAGTACTTC.

The J gene is TRBJ1-2, the V gene TRBV6-5; TRBD1 aligns across 8 bases. The CDR3 loop spans 14 amino acids. J gave up 8 bases and V 7 bases, and 12 bases lay outside the gene matches. Germline CDR1 MNHEY, CDR2 SVGAGI. Here the CDR3 reads CASTNTQGARGYTF. In DNA, the CDR3 is TGTGCCAGCACCAACACGCAGGGGGCGCGCGGCTACACCTTC.

This sequence joins TRBV7-2 and TRBJ2-3; D possibly uses TRBD1 or TRBD2 (5 bases each). CDR3 length: 15 residues. The V and J ends lost 1 base and 4 bases respectively, with 12 bases between them. Germline CDR1 is SGHTA and CDR2 is FQGNSA. In DNA form, the CDR3 reads TGTGCCAGCAGCTTAGGGGACCGGGACCCAGATACGCAGTATTTT. This codes for CASSLGDRDPDTQYF.

The chain recombines TRBV27 with TRBJ1-2; no clear D gene. The V and J ends lost 3 bases and 0 bases respectively, with 17 bases between them. This CDR3 spans 17 amino acids. The germline gives CDR1 MNHEY, CDR2 SMNVEV (reference sequence). The CDR3 protein is CASSFRRSSGPNYGYTF. CDR3 DNA: TGTGCCAGCAGTTTTCGGAGGTCGTCGGGTCCTAACTATGGCTACACCTTC.

V usage is TRBV10-3 and J usage is TRBJ1-2; TRBD1 matches at 9 bases. With 10 bases clipped from V and 6 bases from J, the junction kept 12 bases outside the gene matches. The CDR3 spans 14 residues. Per the germline V gene, CDR1 is ENHRY and CDR2 is SYGVKD. CDR3 nucleotides: TGTGCCACCGTGAGGACAGGGGAATTTGATGGCTACACCTTC. This gives the protein CATVRTGEFDGYTF.

The chain recombines TRBV21-1 with TRBJ1-6. TRBV21-1 is a pseudogene locus. CDR3 length: 16 residues. The CDR3 sequence is CASSKVCGRSGSPLHF. The CDR3 bases are TGTGCCAGCAGCAAAGTTTGTGGCAGGTCGGGGTCACCCCTCCACTTT.

The chain is built from TRBV6-5 and TRBJ1-1; weak D call: TRBD1 (5 bases). V gave up 5 bases and J gave up 0 bases, with 10 bases separating them. This CDR3 has 14 residues. Germline assignment: CDR1 MNHEY and CDR2 SVGAGI. The CDR3 DNA follows: TGTGCCAGCAGTCGGGACGTAGTGAACACTGAAGCTTTCTTT. It encodes CASSRDVVNTEAFF.

The V and J genes are TRBV2 and TRBJ2-6; possibly TRBD1 for D (5 bases). CDR1 SNHLY and CDR2 FYNNEI come from the germline V gene. The V end lost 10 bases, the J end lost 3 bases, and 10 bases lay between the germline ends. The CDR3 sequence is 13 residues long. CDR3 loop: CATGHSGANVLTF. The CDR3 DNA sequence: TGTGCCACAGGACACAGTGGGGCCAACGTCCTGACTTTC.

A single count supports this clone. The rearrangement links TRBV7-9 to TRBJ2-5; 9 bases match TRBD2. Germline assignment: CDR1 SEHNR and CDR2 FQNEAQ (reference sequence). Trimming cost V 3 bases and J 3 bases; bases outside gene matches: 2. This CDR3 region has 14 residues. The CDR3 bases are TGTGCCAGCAGCTTGATAGCGGGGGAAGAGACCCAGTACTTC. Residues: CASSLIAGEETQYF.

This rearrangement joins TRBV28 to TRBJ1-2; D possibly corresponds to TRBD1 (6 bases). The CDR3 totals 15 residues. CDR1 and CDR2 from the germline V gene are MDHEN and SYDVKM. V dropped 6 bases and J dropped 0 bases, with 14 bases sitting between them. CDR3: CASSTTGKANYGYTF. The DNA for the CDR3 is TGTGCCAGCAGCACTACAGGGAAAGCTAACTATGGCTACACCTTC.

The chain links TRBV15 to TRBJ2-2, with TRBD1 matching over 9 bases. The CDR3 has 16 amino acids. Germline V gene sequence: CDR1 LNHNV, CDR2 YYDKDF (reference sequence). V shed 5 bases, J shed 1 base, and the junction held 5 bases outside the gene matches. The CDR3 loop is CATSQTGGGNTGELFF. The CDR3 DNA reads TGTGCCACCAGCCAGACAGGGGGTGGGAACACCGGGGAGCTGTTTTTT.

The chain carries TRBV30 and TRBJ2-7, with D hard to call. The V end lost 0 bases, the J end lost 2 bases, and 14 bases lay between the germline ends. The germline CDR1 and CDR2 sequences are GTSNPN and SVGIG (reference sequence). CDR3 length equals 15 residues. The CDR3, as DNA: TGTGCCTGGAGTGTACCACGCCTCCAGACCTACGAGCAGTACTTC. Translated: CAWSVPRLQTYEQYF.

This clone was counted at least ten times. The chain combines TRBV5-1 with TRBJ1-6; 9 bases line up with TRBD1. With V trimmed by 4 bases and J by 11 bases, 10 bases remained unmatched. Per the germline V gene, CDR1 is SGHRS and CDR2 is YFSETQ. This CDR3 has 15 residues. The CDR3, as DNA: TGCGCCAGCAGCCCGGGGACAGGGCATTTCGCACCCCTCCACTTT. This sequence encodes CASSPGTGHFAPLHF.

The CDR3: CASSLAGTSNSPLHF. Here the CDR3 DNA reads TGTGCCAGCAGCTTAGCGGGGACATCTAATTCACCCCTCCACTTT. The chain combines TRBV7-8 with TRBJ1-6; the D gene is possibly TRBD1 (6 bases). V was shortened by 0 bases and J by 6 bases, with 9 bases between the two germline ends. CDR3 length: 15 residues. The germline V gene encodes CDR1 SGHVS and CDR2 FQNEAQ. The entire variable domain, with the rest obtained from reference TRBV7-8 and TRBJ1-6, is as follows: GAGVSQSPRYKVAKRGQDVALRCDPISGHVSLFWYQQALGQGPEFLTYFQNEAQLDKSGLPSDRFFAERPEGSVSTLKIQRTQQEDSAVYLCASSLAGTSNSPLHFGNGTRLTVT.

This chain connects TRBV6-5 to TRBJ2-7, with a weak D call TRBD1 (6 bases). The germline V gene has CDR1 MNHEY and CDR2 SVGAGI. There are 13 residues in the CDR3. V lost 6 bases and J 4 bases, leaving 13 bases between the germline ends. The CDR3 here is CASSQGTRYEQYF. The CDR3 DNA follows: TGTGCCAGCAGCCAAGGGACAAGATACGAGCAGTACTTC.

The chain combines TRBV7-2 with TRBJ2-7; 7 bases align to TRBD2. Germline assignment: CDR1 SGHTA and CDR2 FQGNSA. The CDR3 has 14 amino acids. Trimming at V came to 3 bases and at J to 3 bases, leaving 5 bases not matched to a gene. CDR3 residues: CASSFPTSVYEQYF. The CDR3 DNA reads TGTGCCAGCAGCTTCCCCACTAGCGTCTACGAGCAGTACTTC.